This passage covers 20 T cell receptor beta chains from one sample sequenced in a study of cytomegalovirus exposure and HLA in healthy donors (TCRdb year 2017). The library was obtained by the immunoSEQ multiplex PCR assay. The multiplex PCR relied on a mix of 60 forward primers for TCR Vbeta segments and 13 reverse primers for TCR Jbeta segments. The table was pulled from immuneACCESS by TCRdb, which kept in-frame rearrangements only. Such tables lose some clones; where checked, under half of the loss comes from unresolved V genes, and the rest has no known cause. The sample table lists about 130,000 clones, 78% of them with a count of one. The ten largest clones add up to approximately 1.5% of the sample. Source material: PBMCs. The receptors were sampled from a female donor in good health and CMV-seronegative.

The CDR3 nucleotides read TGTGCCAGCAGCCAGCTGGGGGGCAGGGGGCGCACAGATACGCAGTATTTT. Its translation is CASSQLGGRGRTDTQYF. The V gene is TRBV7-9, the J gene TRBJ2-3, with TRBD1 identical over 8 bases. Germline V gives CDR1 SEHNR, CDR2 FQNEAQ (reference sequence). The junction had 11 bases not matched to a gene; V was cut back by 5 bases and J by 1 base. This CDR3 has 17 residues.

The rearrangement links TRBV10-3 to TRBJ1-5; TRBD1 matches 9 bases. The germline V gene encodes CDR1 ENHRY and CDR2 SYGVKD. J was trimmed by 1 base and V by 10 bases; bases with no gene match: 8. The CDR3 covers 15 residues. In DNA, the CDR3 is TGTGCCACCAGAGGGACAGGGTACAGCAATCAGCCCCAGCATTTT. Protein product: CATRGTGYSNQPQHF.

This clone is a singleton in its sample. J is TRBJ1-1 and V is TRBV6-6; TRBD1 matches 10 bases. V trimming: 5 bases; J trimming: 4 bases; junction bases outside the gene matches: 7. This CDR3 spans 15 amino acids. Germline values: CDR1 MNHNY, CDR2 SVGAGI (reference sequence). CDR3 sequence: CASSPSGTGVTEAFF. The CDR3 bases are TGTGCCAGCAGTCCCTCCGGGACAGGGGTCACTGAAGCTTTCTTT.

This clone showed up just once. This rearrangement joins TRBV10-1 to TRBJ2-5; no clear D. The V end lost 0 bases, the J end lost 5 bases, and 13 bases lay between the germline ends. CDR3 length: 15 residues. From germline, CDR1 is WNHNN and CDR2 SYGVQD (reference sequence). CDR3 loop: CASSESIGNGETQYF. CDR3 DNA sequence: TGCGCCAGCAGTGAGTCAATCGGAAACGGGGAGACCCAGTACTTC.

The chain carries TRBV21-1 and TRBJ1-1; no DNA check was done on the table's D call, TRBD1. TRBV21-1 is designated a pseudogene. The CDR3 contains 18 residues. As DNA, the CDR3 is TGTGCCAGCAGCAATGAAACTGACCAGGGAGTCAGGGGCACTGAAGCTTTCTTT. Protein: CASSNETDQGVRGTEAFF.

In its sample, this clone was seen once. The chain recombines TRBV27 with TRBJ1-1, with D hard to call. This CDR3 has 13 amino acids. V was shortened by 8 bases and J by 1 base, with 11 bases between the two germline ends. Germline V lookup: CDR1 MNHEY, CDR2 SMNVEV (reference sequence). CDR3 residues: CASCEERNTEAFF. CDR3 coding DNA: TGTGCCAGCTGCGAGGAGAGGAACACTGAAGCTTTCTTT.

The chain combines TRBV13 with TRBJ2-1; no firm D call. Per germline, CDR1 PRHDT and CDR2 FYEKMQ (reference sequence). The CDR3 loop spans 13 amino acids. The V and J ends lost 0 bases and 5 bases respectively, with 5 bases between them. CDR3 nucleotide sequence: TGTGCCAGCAGCTTAGGAGAGGACAATGAGCAGTTCTTC. Its protein product is CASSLGEDNEQFF. Full variable domain (rest looked up from reference TRBV13 and TRBJ2-1): AAGVIQSPRHLIKEKRETATLKCYPIPRHDTVYWYQQGPGQDPQFLISFYEKMQSDKGSIPDRFSAQQFSDYHSELNMSSLELGDSALYFCASSLGEDNEQFFGPGTRLTVL.

The V and J genes are TRBV2 and TRBJ2-4; 9 nucleotides agree with TRBD1. CDR1 SNHLY and CDR2 FYNNEI come from the germline V gene. The CDR3 has 12 amino acids. Trimming removed 6 bases from V and 16 bases from J; junction bases left unmatched: 10. In DNA, the CDR3 is TGTGCCAGCAGCCCGGGACAGGGCTCGTACTACTTC. It yields the protein CASSPGQGSYYF.

The CDR3 coding sequence is TGTGCCAGTAGTATTGAGGCGGCAGGGAGGGATGAGCAGTTCTTC. Residues: CASSIEAAGRDEQFF. The rearrangement uses TRBV19 and TRBJ2-1; 7 bases match TRBD2. Germline V lookup: CDR1 LNHDA, CDR2 SQIVND (reference sequence). V shed 3 bases, J shed 8 bases, and the junction held 10 bases outside the gene matches. The CDR3 is made up of 15 amino acids. The full variable domain, with the rest looked up from reference TRBV19 and TRBJ2-1, is DGGITQSPKYLFRKEGQNVTLSCEQNLNHDAMYWYRQDPGQGLRLIYYSQIVNDFQKGDIAEGYSVSREKKESFPLTVTSAQKNPTAFYLCASSIEAAGRDEQFFGPGTRLTVL.

The chain uses TRBV2 and TRBJ2-7, with D uncertain. In germline, CDR1 is SNHLY, CDR2 FYNNEI. CDR3 size: 12 residues. V was shortened by 5 bases and J by 0 bases, with 5 bases between the two germline ends. The DNA of the CDR3 is TGTGCCAGCAGTTCGAGCTCCTACGAGCAGTACTTC. Amino acids: CASSSSSYEQYF.

This clone was counted a few times. The chain carries TRBV11-2 and TRBJ1-3; D is undetermined. With 1 base removed from V and 0 bases from J, the gap between germline ends came to 7 bases. The CDR3 length is 15 residues. Germline V gene lookup returns CDR1 SGHAT and CDR2 FQNNGV. The CDR3 protein is CASSLAVNSGNTIYF. In DNA, the CDR3 is TGTGCCAGCAGCTTAGCAGTGAACTCTGGAAACACCATATATTTT.

About this clone: A read error may produce the germline difference seen at one junction end. V and J are TRBV28 and TRBJ2-7, with D tentatively TRBD1 (8 bases). From germline, CDR1 is MDHEN and CDR2 SYDVKM. CDR3 length: 13 residues. Here the CDR3 DNA reads TGTGTCAGCAGACAGACAGGGGAGGGCGAGCAGTACTTC. Its protein product is CVSRQTGEGEQYF.

This rearrangement joins TRBV30 to TRBJ1-5, with 7 bases aligning to TRBD1. The V and J ends lost 2 bases and 6 bases, in that order; junction bases with no gene match: 4. The CDR3 length is 13 residues. Germline CDR1 GTSNPN, CDR2 SVGIG (reference sequence). This CDR3 reads CAWSSQGVQPQHF. CDR3 DNA: TGTGCCTGGAGTTCCCAGGGGGTTCAGCCCCAGCATTTT.

The rearrangement links TRBV6-4 to TRBJ2-4; 9 nucleotides align to TRBD2. The CDR3 is 13 amino acids. CDR1 MRHNA and CDR2 SNTAGT come from the germline V gene. The V and J ends lost 5 bases and 9 bases, in that order; junction bases with no gene match: 5. Here the CDR3 DNA reads TGTGCCAGCAGTCTAGCGGGATCGGGCATTCAGTACTTC. It translates to CASSLAGSGIQYF.

The CDR3, as DNA: TGTGCCAGCAGTTTAAGGGGCTCCTACCAAGAGACCCAGTACTTC. Protein sequence: CASSLRGSYQETQYF. The J gene is TRBJ2-5, the V gene TRBV28; the D gene is possibly TRBD1 (5 bases). In germline, CDR1 is MDHEN, CDR2 SYDVKM. The CDR3 spans 15 residues. Trimming pared 2 bases from V and 0 bases from J, leaving 10 bases between.

This clone was found once. This chain links TRBV13 with TRBJ2-2; 10 positions match TRBD2. The CDR3 length is 15 residues. From germline, CDR1 is PRHDT and CDR2 FYEKMQ (reference sequence). The V gene end was trimmed by 0 bases and the J gene end by 6 bases; junction bases not matched to a gene: 1. The CDR3 spells CASSLGGLAAGELFF. The CDR3 nucleotides read TGTGCCAGCAGCTTAGGAGGACTAGCGGCCGGGGAGCTGTTTTTT.

This chain uses TRBV7-3 with TRBJ2-1; 10 bases line up with TRBD2. V gave up 5 bases and J gave up 0 bases; unmatched junction bases: 4. CDR3 size: 16 residues. Germline CDR1 and CDR2: SGHTA and FQGTGA. This CDR3 is CASSTSSGSSYNEQFF. In DNA form, the CDR3 reads TGTGCCAGCAGCACCTCTAGCGGGAGCTCCTACAATGAGCAGTTCTTC.

The chain couples TRBV9 to TRBJ1-1, with D perhaps TRBD1 (5 bases). The germline CDR1 and CDR2 sequences are SGDLS and YYNGEE. The V end lost 2 bases, the J end lost 0 bases, and 11 bases lay between the germline ends. The CDR3 loop spans 15 amino acids. The chain's CDR3 is CASSVNDRLNTEAFF. The CDR3 DNA reads as TGTGCCAGCAGCGTGAATGACAGACTGAACACTGAAGCTTTCTTT.

The chain combines TRBV4-3 with TRBJ1-3; D might be TRBD1 (6 bases). The CDR3 contains 15 residues. V lost 3 bases and J lost 2, with 11 bases in between. Germline lookup yields CDR1 LGHNA and CDR2 YSLEER. As DNA, the CDR3 is TGCGCCAGCAGCCAGGCCTGGACAGCTGGAAACACCATATATTTT. This translates into CASSQAWTAGNTIYF.

This sequence joins TRBV4-3 and TRBJ1-1, with 7 bases aligning to TRBD1. Germline assignment: CDR1 LGHNA and CDR2 YSLEER. This CDR3 comprises 14 residues. Unmatched junction bases numbered 4, after V lost 5 bases and J lost 1 base. The CDR3 sequence: CASSWGTENTEAFF. The DNA of the CDR3 is TGCGCCAGCAGCTGGGGGACAGAGAACACTGAAGCTTTCTTT.